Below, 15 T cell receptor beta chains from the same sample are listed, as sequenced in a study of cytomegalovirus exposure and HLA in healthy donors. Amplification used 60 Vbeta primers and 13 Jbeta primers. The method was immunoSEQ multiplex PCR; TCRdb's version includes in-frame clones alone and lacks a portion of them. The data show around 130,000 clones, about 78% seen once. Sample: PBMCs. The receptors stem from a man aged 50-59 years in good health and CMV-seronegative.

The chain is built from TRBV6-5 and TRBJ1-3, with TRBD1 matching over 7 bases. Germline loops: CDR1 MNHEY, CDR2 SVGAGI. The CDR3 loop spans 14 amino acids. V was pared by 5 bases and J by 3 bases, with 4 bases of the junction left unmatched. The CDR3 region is CASSRGQSGNTIYF. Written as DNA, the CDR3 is TGTGCCAGCAGTAGGGGACAGAGTGGAAACACCATATATTTT.

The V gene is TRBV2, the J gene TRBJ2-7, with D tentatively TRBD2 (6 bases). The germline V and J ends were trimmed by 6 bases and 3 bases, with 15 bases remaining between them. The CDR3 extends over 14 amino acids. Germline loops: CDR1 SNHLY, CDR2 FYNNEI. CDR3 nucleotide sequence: TGTGCCAGCAGGCCGGGGACTTCAAGCTACGAGCAGTACTTC. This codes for CASRPGTSSYEQYF.

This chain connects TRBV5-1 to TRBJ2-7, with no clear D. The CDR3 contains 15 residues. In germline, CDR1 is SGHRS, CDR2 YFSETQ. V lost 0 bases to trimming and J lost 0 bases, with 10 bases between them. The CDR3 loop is CASSLAATTSYEQYF. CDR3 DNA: TGCGCCAGCAGCTTGGCTGCGACAACCTCCTACGAGCAGTACTTC.

Here the CDR3 reads CASSLAGGLDTGELFF. The CDR3 coding sequence is TGCGCCAGCAGCTTGGCGGGGGGGCTCGACACCGGGGAGCTGTTTTTT. The rearrangement links TRBV5-1 to TRBJ2-2; TRBD2 aligns across 8 bases. Losses at the gene ends were 0 bases for V and 3 bases for J; bases not matched to a gene: 4. The germline V gene encodes CDR1 SGHRS and CDR2 YFSETQ. This CDR3 contains 16 residues.

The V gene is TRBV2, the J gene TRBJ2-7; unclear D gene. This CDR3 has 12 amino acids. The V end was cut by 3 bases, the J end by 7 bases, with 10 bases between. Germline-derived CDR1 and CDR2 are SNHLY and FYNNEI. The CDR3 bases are TGTGCCAGCAGTGAGGGCCGGCAGGAGCAGTACTTC. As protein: CASSEGRQEQYF.

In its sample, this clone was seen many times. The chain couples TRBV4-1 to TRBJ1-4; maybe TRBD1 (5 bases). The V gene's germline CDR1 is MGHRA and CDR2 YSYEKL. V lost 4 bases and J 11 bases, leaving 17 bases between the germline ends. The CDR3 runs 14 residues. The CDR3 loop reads CASSRGQGDGKLFF. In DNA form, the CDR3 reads TGCGCCAGCAGCCGAGGACAAGGGGATGGGAAACTGTTTTTT.

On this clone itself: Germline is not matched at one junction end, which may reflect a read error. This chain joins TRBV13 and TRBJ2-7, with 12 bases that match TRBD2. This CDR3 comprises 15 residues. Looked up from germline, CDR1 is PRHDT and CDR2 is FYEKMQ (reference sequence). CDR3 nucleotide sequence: TGTGCCAGCAGCCTAGGACTAGCGGGATCCTACGAGCAGTACTTC. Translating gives CASSLGLAGSYEQYF. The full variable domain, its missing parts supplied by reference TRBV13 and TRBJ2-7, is AAGVIQSPRHLIKEKRETATLKCYPIPRHDTVYWYQQGPGQDPQFLISFYEKMQSDKGSIPDRFSAQQFSDYHSELNMSSLELGDSALYFCASSLGLAGSYEQYFGPGTRLTVT.

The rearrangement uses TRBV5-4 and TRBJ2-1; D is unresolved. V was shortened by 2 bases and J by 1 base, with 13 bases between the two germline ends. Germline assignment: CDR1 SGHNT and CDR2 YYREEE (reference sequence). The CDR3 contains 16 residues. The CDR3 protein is CASSLKVLGSYNEQFF. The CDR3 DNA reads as TGTGCCAGCAGCTTAAAGGTGCTAGGATCCTACAATGAGCAGTTCTTC.

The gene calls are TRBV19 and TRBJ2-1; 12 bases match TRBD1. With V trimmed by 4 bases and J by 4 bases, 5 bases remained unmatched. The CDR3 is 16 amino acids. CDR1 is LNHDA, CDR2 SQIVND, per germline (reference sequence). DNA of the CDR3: TGTGCCAGTAGTAGAAAGGGACAGGGGGCATACAATGAGCAGTTCTTC. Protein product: CASSRKGQGAYNEQFF.

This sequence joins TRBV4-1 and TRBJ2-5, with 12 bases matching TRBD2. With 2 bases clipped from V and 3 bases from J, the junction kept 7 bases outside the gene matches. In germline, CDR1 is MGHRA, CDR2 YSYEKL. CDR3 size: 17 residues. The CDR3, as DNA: TGCGCCAGCAGCCAAACTTTTAGGACTAGCGGGGAAGAGACCCAGTACTTC. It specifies CASSQTFRTSGEETQYF.

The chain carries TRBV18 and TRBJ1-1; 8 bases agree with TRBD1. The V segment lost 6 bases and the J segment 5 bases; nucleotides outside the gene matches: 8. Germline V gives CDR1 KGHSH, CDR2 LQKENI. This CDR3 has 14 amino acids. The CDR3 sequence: CASSLDRDWTEAFF. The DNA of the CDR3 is TGTGCCAGCTCGCTGGACAGGGACTGGACTGAAGCTTTCTTT.

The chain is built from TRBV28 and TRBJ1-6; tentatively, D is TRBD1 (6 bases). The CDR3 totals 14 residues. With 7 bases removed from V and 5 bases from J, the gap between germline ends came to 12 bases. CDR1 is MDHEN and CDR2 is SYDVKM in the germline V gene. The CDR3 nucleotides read TGTGCCAGCAAAGGAAGGGGGAATAATTCACCCCTCCACTTT. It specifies CASKGRGNNSPLHF.

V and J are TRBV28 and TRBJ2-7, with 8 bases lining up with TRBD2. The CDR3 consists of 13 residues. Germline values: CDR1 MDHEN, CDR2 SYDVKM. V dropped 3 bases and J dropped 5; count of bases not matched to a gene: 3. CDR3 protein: CASSFGGRNEQYF. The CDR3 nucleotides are TGTGCCAGCAGTTTTGGCGGGAGGAACGAGCAGTACTTC. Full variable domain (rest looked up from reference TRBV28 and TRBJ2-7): DVKVTQSSRYLVKRTGEKVFLECVQDMDHENMFWYRQDPGLGLRLIYFSYDVKMKEKGDIPEGYSVSREKKERFSLILESASTNQTSMYLCASSFGGRNEQYFGPGTRLTVT.

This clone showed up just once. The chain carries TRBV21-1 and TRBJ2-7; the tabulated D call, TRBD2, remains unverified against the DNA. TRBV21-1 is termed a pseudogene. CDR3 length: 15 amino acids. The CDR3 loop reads CASKRGLAGESEQYF. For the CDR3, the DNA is TGTGCCAGCAAGAGGGGACTAGCGGGCGAATCCGAGCAGTACTTC.

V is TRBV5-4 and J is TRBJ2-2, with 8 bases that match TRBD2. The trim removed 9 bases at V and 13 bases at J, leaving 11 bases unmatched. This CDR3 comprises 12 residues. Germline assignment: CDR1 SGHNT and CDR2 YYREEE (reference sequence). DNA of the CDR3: TGTGCCACCGGGAGGGGCTCGGACCCGCTGTTTTTT. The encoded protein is CATGRGSDPLFF.